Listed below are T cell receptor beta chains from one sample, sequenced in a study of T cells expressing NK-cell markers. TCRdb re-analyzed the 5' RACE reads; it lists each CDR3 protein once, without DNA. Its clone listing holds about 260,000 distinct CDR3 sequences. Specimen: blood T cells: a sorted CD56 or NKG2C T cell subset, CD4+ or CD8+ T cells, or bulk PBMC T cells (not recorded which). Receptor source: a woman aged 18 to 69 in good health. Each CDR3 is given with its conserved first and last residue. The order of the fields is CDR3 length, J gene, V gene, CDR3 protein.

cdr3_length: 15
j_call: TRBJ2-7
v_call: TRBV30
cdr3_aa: CAWSVGGANSYEQYF

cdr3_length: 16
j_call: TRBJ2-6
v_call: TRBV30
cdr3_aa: CAWEGQGAPGANVLTF

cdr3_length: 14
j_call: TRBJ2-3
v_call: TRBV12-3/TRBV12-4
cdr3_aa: CASSLGTRLDTQYF

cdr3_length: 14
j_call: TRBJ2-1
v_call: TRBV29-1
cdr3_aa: CSVELLRDYNEQFF

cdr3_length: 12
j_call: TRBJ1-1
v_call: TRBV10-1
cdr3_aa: CASRQGSFEAFF

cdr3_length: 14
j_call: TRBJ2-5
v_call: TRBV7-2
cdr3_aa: CASSRAPPQETQYF

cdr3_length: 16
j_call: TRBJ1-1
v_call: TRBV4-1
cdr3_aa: CASSQGWRPMNTEAFF

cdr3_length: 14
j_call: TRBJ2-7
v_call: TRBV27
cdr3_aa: CASRRSGGRYEQYF

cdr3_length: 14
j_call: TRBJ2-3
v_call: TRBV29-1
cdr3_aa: CSVAEQGFTDTQYF

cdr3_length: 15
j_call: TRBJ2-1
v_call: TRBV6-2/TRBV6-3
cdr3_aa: CASSYDGATFNEQFF

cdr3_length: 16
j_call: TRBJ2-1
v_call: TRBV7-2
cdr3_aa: CASSLAGAGVYNEQFF

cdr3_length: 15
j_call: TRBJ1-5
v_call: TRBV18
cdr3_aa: CASSSLDRDNQPQHF

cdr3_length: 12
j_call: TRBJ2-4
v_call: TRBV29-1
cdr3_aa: CSVNRDDDIQYF

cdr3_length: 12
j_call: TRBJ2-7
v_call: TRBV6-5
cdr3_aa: CASSYRRGEQYF

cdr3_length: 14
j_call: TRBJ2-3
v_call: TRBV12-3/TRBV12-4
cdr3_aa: CASSRQGSADTQYF

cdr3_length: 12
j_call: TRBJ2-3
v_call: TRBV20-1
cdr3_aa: CSARASADTQYF

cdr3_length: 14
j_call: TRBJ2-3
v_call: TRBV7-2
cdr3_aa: CASSLQGLTDTQYF

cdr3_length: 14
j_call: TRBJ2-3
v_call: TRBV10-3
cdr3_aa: CAISAGTSTDTQYF

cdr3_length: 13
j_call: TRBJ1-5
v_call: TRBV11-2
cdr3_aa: CASSSGAIQPQHF

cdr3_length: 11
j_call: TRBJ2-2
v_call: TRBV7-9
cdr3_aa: CASNPARGLFF

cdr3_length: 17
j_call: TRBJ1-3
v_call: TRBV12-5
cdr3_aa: CASGLSPGDSSGNTIYF

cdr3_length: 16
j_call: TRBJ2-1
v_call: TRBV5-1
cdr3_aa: CASSLGVGSSYNEQFF

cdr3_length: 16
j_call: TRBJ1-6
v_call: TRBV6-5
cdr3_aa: CASSYSAQASVSPLHF

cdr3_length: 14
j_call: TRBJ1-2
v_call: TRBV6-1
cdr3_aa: CASSRDIARGGYTF

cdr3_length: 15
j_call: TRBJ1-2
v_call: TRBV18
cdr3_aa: CASSPGVGNVLGYTF

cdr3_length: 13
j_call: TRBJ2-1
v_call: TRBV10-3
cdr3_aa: CATREGGNNEQFF

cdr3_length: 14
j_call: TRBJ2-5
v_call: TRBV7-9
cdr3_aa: CASSLGQSGETQYF

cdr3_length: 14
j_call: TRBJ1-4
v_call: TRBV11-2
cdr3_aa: CASSPLGAGEKLFF

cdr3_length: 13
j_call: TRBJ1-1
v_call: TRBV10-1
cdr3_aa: CASSPGGRPEAFF

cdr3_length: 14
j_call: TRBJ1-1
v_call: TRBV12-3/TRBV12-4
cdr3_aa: CASTSDRVGTEAFF

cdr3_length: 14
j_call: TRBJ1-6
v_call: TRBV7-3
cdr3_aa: CASSLKWGNSPLHF

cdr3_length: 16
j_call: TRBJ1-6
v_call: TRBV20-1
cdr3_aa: CSAGQGVWGDASPLHF

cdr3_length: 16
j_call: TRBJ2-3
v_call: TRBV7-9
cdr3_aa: CASSFLAGVGTDTQYF

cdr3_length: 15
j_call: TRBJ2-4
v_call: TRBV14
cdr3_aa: CASSPLDLAKNIQYF

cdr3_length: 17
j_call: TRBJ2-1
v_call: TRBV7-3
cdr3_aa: CASSLGVTSGTYNEQFF

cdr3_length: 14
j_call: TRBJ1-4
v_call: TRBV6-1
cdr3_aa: CASRLGSVNEKLFF

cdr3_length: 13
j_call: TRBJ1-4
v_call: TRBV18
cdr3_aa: CASSPGEYEKLFF

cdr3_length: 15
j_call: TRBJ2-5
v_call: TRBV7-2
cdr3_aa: CASSLGIGGAETQYF

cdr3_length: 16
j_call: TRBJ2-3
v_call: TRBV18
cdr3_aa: CASSPLQGGGGDTQYF

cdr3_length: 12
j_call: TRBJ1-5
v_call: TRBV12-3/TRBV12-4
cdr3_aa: CASRGSGQPQHF

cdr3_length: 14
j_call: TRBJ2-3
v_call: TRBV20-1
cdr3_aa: CSARDTISTDTQYF

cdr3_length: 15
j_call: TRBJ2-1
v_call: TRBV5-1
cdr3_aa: CASSLVTLSNMEQFF

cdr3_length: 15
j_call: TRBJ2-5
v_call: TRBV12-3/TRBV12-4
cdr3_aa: CASSLRGAGLETQYF

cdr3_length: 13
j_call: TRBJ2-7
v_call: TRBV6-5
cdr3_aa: CASTKRGSDEQYF

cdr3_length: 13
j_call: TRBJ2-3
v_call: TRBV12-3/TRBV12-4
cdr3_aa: CASRSSGSYTQYF

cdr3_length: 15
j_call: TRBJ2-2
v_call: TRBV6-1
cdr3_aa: CASNNFPTGSGELFF

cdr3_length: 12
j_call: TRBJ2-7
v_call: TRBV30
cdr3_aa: CAWSVSGVEQYF

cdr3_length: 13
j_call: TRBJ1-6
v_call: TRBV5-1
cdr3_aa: CASSQGPNSPLHF

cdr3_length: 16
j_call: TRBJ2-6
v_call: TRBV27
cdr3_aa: CASSPWASSGANVLTF

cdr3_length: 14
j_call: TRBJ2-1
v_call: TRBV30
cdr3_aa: CAWSGKREGHEQFF

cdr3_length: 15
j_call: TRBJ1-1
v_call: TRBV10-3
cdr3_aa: CAISDTGTPNTEAFF

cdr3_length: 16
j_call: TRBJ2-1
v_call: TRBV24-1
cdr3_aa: CATSDPSGRADNEQFF

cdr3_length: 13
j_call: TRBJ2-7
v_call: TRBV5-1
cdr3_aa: CASGLYSSYEQYF

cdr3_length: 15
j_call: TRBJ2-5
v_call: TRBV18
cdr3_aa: CASSTGTDPAETQYF

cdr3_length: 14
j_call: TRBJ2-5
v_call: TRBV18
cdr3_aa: CASSPPGRQETQYF

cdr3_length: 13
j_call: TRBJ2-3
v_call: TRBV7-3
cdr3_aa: CASSSRGADTQYF

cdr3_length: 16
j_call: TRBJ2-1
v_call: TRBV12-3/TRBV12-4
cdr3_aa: CASSRHPGQGGGEQFF

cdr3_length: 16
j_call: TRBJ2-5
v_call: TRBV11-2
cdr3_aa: CASSLDRGRLGETQYF

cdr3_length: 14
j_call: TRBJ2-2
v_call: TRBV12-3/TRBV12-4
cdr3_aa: CASRPWTVGGELFF

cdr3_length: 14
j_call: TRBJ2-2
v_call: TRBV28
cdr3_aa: CASRNTRGTGELFF